This entry features one T cell receptor (beta chain) sequence. Its antigen is not yet known. Base qualities are not provided; no much larger clone lies one nucleotide away. The meaning of the sample's time point label: about 28 days (+/-7) after the second vaccine dose. What this sample's treatment or condition label stands for: meningococcal conjugate vaccine given as trial control. Vaccinee samples came from UK trials COV001 and COV002, including a single-blind randomized controlled phase 2/3 trial of AZD1222 (ChAdOx1 nCoV-19) in healthy adults. For TCRbeta chain sequencing, PBMC samples were collected from trial participants at day 0 and at day 28 after the second dose. The CDR3 regions of human TCRbeta chains were subjected to immunosequencing. The published analysis was carried out like this. Repertoire TCRs were checked for matches against a reference library of SARS-CoV-2-specific TCRs that had been generated using the MIRA antigen-specificity platform. Breadth was defined as the fraction of unique TCRs that were SARS-CoV-2-associated. Depth was defined as the fraction of total T cells that were SARS-CoV-2-associated. Each spike-specific TCR was assigned to its reactive spike region and to a CD4 or CD8 class using the MIRA data. Log10-transformed breadth and depth values were compared by one-way ANOVA with Sidak's multiple comparisons tests. TCRdb re-hosts the immuneACCESS table, in-frame sequences only. Its copies lack some clones; in the studies checked, an unresolved V gene accounts for under half of them, and the cause for the rest is not known. The V and J calls and clone size are taken from that table; D and trimming were inferred from the DNA. In all, the sample holds under 200,000 clones, and roughly 92% of those were seen once. Jointly, the top ten make up 3.6% of the sample.

The data derive from a study of T cell responses to AZD1222 COVID-19 vaccine (dated by TCRdb to the early 2020s). Study-wide context: A total of about 230 trial participants underwent TCR sequencing, of whom around 200 received two doses of AZD1222 and about 25 received two doses of the MenACWY control vaccine. Trial participants were enrolled by age into subgroups of 18-55, 56-69 and 70-plus years, and around 150, 28 and 57 TCR-sequenced participants, respectively, were included in these subgroups.

Study-level results and caveats: In the small 56-69-year group, the increase in depth fell short of significance, most likely because of low power. Conclusions about previously exposed vaccinees are limited because only six or seven AZD1222 recipients were SARS-CoV-2 seropositive at baseline. No day 14 peak-response samples were available, so repertoires were characterized only after the peak T cell response. Spike-specific TCR breadth and depth rose significantly after two AZD1222 doses compared with day 0 and with MenACWY recipients. Epitopes outside the regions mutated in the B.1.351 and B.1.1.7 variants were reportedly recognized by nearly half of the unique spike-specific TCRs. The vaccine-associated CD4 TCRs covered the entire spike protein, and the dominant responses fell in regions 160-218 and 743-854. Participants were mostly white British, with more females than males. The authors suggested clonal diversity may have been underestimated.

The specimen was peripheral blood, collected 28 days after the second dose of the MenACWY control vaccine. The source is an adult who received the MenACWY meningococcal vaccine as a control.

The CDR3 protein is CASSGQIQNTEAFF. The nucleotide sequence is TGTGCCAGCTCAGGACAGATTCAGAACACTGAAGCTTTCTTT. The chain employs TRBV18 and TRBJ1-1, with TRBD1 perhaps the D gene, on 6 matching bases. The germline V gene yields KGHSH for CDR1 and LQKENI for CDR2. The CDR3 starts with the cysteine, ends with the phenylalanine, and has 14 residues. The kept DNA is CDR3 alone, 42 bases in frame from the first base. V and J lose 5 bases and 1 base, and a span of 11 bases separates them.